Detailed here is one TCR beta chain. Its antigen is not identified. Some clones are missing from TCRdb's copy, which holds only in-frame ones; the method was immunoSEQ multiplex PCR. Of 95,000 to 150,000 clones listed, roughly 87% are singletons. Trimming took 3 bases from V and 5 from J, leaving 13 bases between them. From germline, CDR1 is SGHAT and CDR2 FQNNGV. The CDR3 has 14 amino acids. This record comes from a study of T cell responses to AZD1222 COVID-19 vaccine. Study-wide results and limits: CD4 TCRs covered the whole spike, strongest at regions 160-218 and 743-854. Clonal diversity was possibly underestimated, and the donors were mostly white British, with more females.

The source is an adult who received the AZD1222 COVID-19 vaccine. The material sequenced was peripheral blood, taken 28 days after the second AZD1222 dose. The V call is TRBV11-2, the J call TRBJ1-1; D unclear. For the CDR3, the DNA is TGTGCCAGCAGCTTCGGGCCAGAAGGTACTGAAGCTTTCTTT. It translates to CASSFGPEGTEAFF.